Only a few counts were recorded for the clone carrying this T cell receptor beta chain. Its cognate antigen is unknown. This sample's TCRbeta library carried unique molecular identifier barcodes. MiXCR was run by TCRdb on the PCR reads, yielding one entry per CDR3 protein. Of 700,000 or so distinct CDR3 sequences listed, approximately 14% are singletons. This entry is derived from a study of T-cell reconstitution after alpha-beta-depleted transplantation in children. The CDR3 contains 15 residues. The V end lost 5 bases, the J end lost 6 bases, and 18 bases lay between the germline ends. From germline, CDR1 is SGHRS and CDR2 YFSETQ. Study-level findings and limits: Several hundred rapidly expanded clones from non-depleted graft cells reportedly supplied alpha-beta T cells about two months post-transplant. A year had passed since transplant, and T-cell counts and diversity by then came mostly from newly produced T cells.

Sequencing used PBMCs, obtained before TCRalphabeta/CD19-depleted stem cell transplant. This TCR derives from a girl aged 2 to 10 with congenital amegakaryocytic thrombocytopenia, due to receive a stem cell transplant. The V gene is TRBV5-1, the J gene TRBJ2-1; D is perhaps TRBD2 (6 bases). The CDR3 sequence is CASRDVTSLFNEQFF. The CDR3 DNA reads TGCGCCAGCAGAGATGTGACTAGTTTATTCAATGAGCAGTTCTTC.